This T cell receptor (beta chain) is from a study of shared clonotypes between healthy human individuals. The CDR3 totals 14 residues. CDR1 and CDR2 from the germline V gene are SGHRS and YFSETQ. The ends were cut back, 0 bases at V and 0 bases at J, with 6 bases in the middle. Free of recent acute infections or vaccinations, the donors were healthy HIV-negative adults. Each unsorted sample relied on 90 million or so PBMCs as its source of genomic DNA. Replicate PCRs run on unsorted PBMC used approximately 0.3 ug DNA, which was 30,000 or so T cell genomes. Clones were sequenced by immunoSEQ multiplex PCR, and TCRdb holds only the in-frame ones, with some missing. The sample carries about half a million clones, roughly 80% recorded once.

The receptor's source is a woman in her 40s in good health. Some clones in this sample may be carry-over from other donors' samples. Input material: PBMCs. The J gene is TRBJ1-1, the V gene TRBV5-1, with D unclear. This CDR3 is CASSLATLNTEAFF. The DNA for the CDR3 is TGCGCCAGCAGCTTGGCTACTCTGAACACTGAAGCTTTCTTT.